A single count supports the clone carrying this TCR beta chain. Using immunoSEQ multiplex PCR, the repertoire was profiled, and TCRdb retains in-frame clones only, with some absent. The sample yields approximately 260,000 clones, around 85% seen once. The sample belongs to a study of cytomegalovirus exposure and HLA in healthy donors. This CDR3 is built from 16 residues. V lost 6 bases, J lost 2 bases, and 9 bases stayed unmatched. Germline V gene data show CDR1 as MNHEY and CDR2 as SMNVEV (reference sequence). Source material: PBMCs. The origin of this receptor is a woman under 30 in good health and CMV-seronegative. The chain uses TRBV27 and TRBJ1-5, with 8 bases that match TRBD1. The CDR3 coding sequence is TGTGCCAGCAGATTGATAACGACAGGGGGCAATCAGCCCCAGCATTTT. Protein: CASRLITTGGNQPQHF.